This TCR beta chain was identified in a study of blood T cell repertoires in COVID-19. Profiling relied on immunoSEQ multiplex PCR, and the TCRdb table lists in-frame clones only, not all of them. The sample has 4,500 to 5,500 clones; under 85% are singletons. The CDR3 runs to 16 residues. V was pared by 1 base and J by 0 bases, with 6 bases of the junction left unmatched. In germline, CDR1 is LGHNA, CDR2 YNFKEQ. This receptor was identified in a human donor in a cohort sampled during active COVID-19. Input material: peripheral blood. This chain joins TRBV4-2 and TRBJ2-7; 7 bases line up with TRBD2. The CDR3 coding sequence is TGTGCCAGCAGCCAAGTCGCTCTAGCGGACTCCTACGAGCAGTACTTC. Protein: CASSQVALADSYEQYF.